This TCR beta chain is from a study of T-cell reconstitution after alpha-beta-depleted transplantation in children. Study results and caveats: Alpha-beta T cells present about two months after transplant were reported to originate from several hundred expanded graft clones. The study traced high day-60 TCRbeta diversity in some patients to surviving recipient T cells and thymic progenitors. Among T cells one year after transplant, newly produced cells accounted for most counts and diversity.

A TCRbeta library incorporating unique molecular identifiers was prepared. TCRdb reanalysed the PCR reads using MiXCR and keeps one entry per CDR3 protein. Among 200,000 to 250,000 distinct CDR3 sequences, around 7.7% were seen once, and the ten largest hold less than 40%. This clonotype occurred a few times. Its target is not known. Germline assignment: CDR1 SGHDT and CDR2 YYEEEE. V shed 4 bases and J shed 3 bases, with 17 bases lying between them. The CDR3 covers 16 residues. The gene calls are TRBV5-6 and TRBJ2-1; D is unclear. The clonotype was recovered from a male patient aged 2 to 10 who had a stem cell transplant for acute myeloid leukemia, so the T cells may come from the graft donor. The specimen comprised PBMCs, mostly from graft donor cells, sampled 360 days after TCRalphabeta/CD19-depleted stem cell transplant. Here the CDR3 DNA reads TGTGCCAGCAGCCCCTTCGAACCTGGCCACTACAATGAGCAGTTCTTC. As protein: CASSPFEPGHYNEQFF.